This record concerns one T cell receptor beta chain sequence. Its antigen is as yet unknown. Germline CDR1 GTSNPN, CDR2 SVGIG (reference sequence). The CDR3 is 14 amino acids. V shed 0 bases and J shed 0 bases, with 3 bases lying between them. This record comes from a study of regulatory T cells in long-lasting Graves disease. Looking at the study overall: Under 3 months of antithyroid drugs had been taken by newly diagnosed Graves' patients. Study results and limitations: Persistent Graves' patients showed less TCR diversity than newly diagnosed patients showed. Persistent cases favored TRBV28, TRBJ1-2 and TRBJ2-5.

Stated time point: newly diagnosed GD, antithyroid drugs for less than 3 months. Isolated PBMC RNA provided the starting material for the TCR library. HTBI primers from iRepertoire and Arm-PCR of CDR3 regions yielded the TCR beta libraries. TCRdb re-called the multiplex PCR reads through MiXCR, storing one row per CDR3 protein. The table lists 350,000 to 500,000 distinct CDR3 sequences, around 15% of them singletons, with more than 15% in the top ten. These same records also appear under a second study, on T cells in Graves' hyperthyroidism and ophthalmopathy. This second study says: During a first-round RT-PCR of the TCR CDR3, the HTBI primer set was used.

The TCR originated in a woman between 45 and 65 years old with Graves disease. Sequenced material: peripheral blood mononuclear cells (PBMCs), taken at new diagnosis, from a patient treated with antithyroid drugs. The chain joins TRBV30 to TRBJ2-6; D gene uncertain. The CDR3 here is CAWSVSSGANVLTF. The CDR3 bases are TGTGCCTGGAGTGTTAGCTCTGGGGCCAACGTCCTGACTTTC.